One sample yielded the 2 T cell receptor beta chains listed below, sequenced in a study of blood T cell repertoires in COVID-19. TCRdb keeps only in-frame clones here, not all; method: immunoSEQ multiplex PCR. The sample has about 120,000 clones, around 88% seen once. The sequenced sample consisted of peripheral blood. The source of these receptors is a woman aged 50 to 65 with active or convalescent COVID-19.

The chain carries TRBV27 and TRBJ1-2; unclear D gene. The CDR3 is 12 residues long. The V gene lost 3 bases and the J gene lost 4 bases, with 6 bases spanning the gap. Germline assignment: CDR1 MNHEY and CDR2 SMNVEV (reference sequence). CDR3 amino acids: CASSFPSYGYTF. The CDR3 region has the DNA TGTGCCAGCAGTTTCCCCTCCTATGGCTACACCTTC.

The chain has TRBV6-2 or TRBV6-3 and TRBJ2-3, with 7 nucleotides matching TRBD1. Looked up from germline, CDR1 is MNHEY and CDR2 is SVGEGT. The CDR3 is 16 residues long. The trim removed 2 bases at V and 0 bases at J, leaving 5 bases unmatched. The CDR3 DNA follows: TGTGCCAGCAGTTACCTTGGACAGGTTAGCACAGATACGCAGTATTTT. Its protein product is CASSYLGQVSTDTQYF.